This T cell receptor (beta chain) was identified during a study of cytomegalovirus exposure and HLA in healthy donors. 60 Vbeta and 13 Jbeta primers were used in PCR. Using immunoSEQ multiplex PCR, the repertoire was profiled, and TCRdb retains in-frame clones only, with some absent. The top ten clones hold over 1% of a sample with about 190,000 clones, 87% of them seen once. Per germline, CDR1 SGHVS and CDR2 FQNEAQ. V was clipped by 5 bases and J by 4 bases; unmatched bases: 10. This CDR3 contains 15 residues. As for this clone: Antigen: not known.

Notes on the study in general: A later analysis found most CMV-associated TCR beta chains apparently HLA-restricted.

The sequence derives from a man under 40 in good health and CMV-seronegative. The sample taken for sequencing was PBMCs. V gene TRBV7-8 combines with J gene TRBJ1-1; 7 nucleotides match TRBD1. CDR3 nucleotide sequence: TGTGCCAGCAGCGTAGACAGGGTGGTAGGCACTGAAGCTTTCTTT. Residues: CASSVDRVVGTEAFF.